This T cell receptor (beta chain) comes out of a study of CD8 T cells in ankylosing spondylitis. This clonotype was picked up a small number of times. Its antigen is not identified. The study's findings and limits: A TCR beta motif made of several highly homologous variants seemed typical of ankylosing spondylitis blood.

TCRdb re-called the 5' RACE reads with MiXCR, one entry per CDR3 protein. This sample has about 88,000 distinct CDR3 sequences, with about 27% found just once. From germline, CDR1 is MNHNS and CDR2 SASEGT. This CDR3 has 15 residues. Unmatched junction bases numbered 10, after V lost 6 bases and J lost 4 bases. Sequenced material: blood, either unsorted or a sorted T cell fraction (not recorded which). The chain carries TRBV6-1 and TRBJ1-1, with 8 bases that match TRBD1. The TCR was taken from a male donor with ankylosing spondylitis or in good health (not recorded which). This CDR3 is CASRPDREGGTEAFF. The CDR3 DNA reads TGTGCCAGCAGACCGGACAGGGAGGGAGGCACTGAAGCTTTCTTT.